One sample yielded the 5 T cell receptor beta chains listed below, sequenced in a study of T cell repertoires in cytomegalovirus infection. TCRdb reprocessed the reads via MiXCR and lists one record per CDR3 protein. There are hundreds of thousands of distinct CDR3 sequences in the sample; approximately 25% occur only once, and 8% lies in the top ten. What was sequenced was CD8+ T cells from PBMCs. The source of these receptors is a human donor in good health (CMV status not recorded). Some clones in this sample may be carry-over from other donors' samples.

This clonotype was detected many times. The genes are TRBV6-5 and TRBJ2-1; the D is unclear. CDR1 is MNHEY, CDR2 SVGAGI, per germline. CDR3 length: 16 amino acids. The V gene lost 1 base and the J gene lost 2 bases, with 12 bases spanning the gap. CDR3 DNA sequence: TGTGCCAGCAGTTACTATCTACTCCGGACCTACAATGAGCAGTTCTTC. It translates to CASSYYLLRTYNEQFF.

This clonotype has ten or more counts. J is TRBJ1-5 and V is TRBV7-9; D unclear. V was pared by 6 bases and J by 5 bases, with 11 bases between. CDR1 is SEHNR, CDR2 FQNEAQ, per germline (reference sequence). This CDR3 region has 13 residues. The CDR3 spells CASRLAGDQPQHF. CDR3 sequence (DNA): TGTGCCAGCAGACTAGCGGGCGATCAGCCCCAGCATTTT.

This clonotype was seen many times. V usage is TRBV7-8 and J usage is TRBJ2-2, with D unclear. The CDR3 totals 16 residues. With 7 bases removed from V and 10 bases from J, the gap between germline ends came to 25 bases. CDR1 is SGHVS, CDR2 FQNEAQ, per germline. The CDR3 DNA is TGTGCCAGCAACCTTCCGTTGGGGATAAGTTGGGAGGAGCTGTTTTTT. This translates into CASNLPLGISWEELFF.

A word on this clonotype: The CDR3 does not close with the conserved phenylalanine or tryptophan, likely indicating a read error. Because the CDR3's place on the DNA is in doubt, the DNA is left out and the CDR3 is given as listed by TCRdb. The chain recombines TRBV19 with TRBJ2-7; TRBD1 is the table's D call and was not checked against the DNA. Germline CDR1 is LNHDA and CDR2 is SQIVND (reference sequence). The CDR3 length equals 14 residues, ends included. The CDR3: CASSPTGGYYEQQI.

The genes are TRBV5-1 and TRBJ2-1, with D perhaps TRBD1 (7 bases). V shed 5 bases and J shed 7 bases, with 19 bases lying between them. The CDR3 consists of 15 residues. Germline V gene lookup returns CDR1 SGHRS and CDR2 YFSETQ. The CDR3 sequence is CASRLQGGAINEQFF. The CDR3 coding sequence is TGCGCCAGCAGATTGCAGGGGGGCGCAATTAATGAGCAGTTCTTC.